The 6 T cell receptor beta chains listed next were all sequenced from one sample in a study of human T cells and chemical hapten exposure. Time point denoted: pre-sensitization, week 0. The treatment is: therapeutic diphenylcyclopropenone sensitization with weekly scalp DPC. Each CDR3 protein is one row after TCRdb ran MiXCR on the RACE reads. The sample contains under 50,000 distinct CDR3 sequences, approximately 7.6% of which appear only once. The sequences come from whole blood, collected in connection with sensitization to the hapten diphenylcyclopropenone (DPC). These receptors came from a woman aged 45-60 years with alopecia areata. Some clones in this sample may be carry-over from other donors' samples.

Many counts were recorded for this clonotype. The V gene is TRBV29-1, the J gene TRBJ1-1; D unclear. The CDR3 has 11 amino acids. V lost 8 bases and J lost 4, with 11 bases in between. The germline V gene has CDR1 SQVTM and CDR2 ANQGSEA. The CDR3 bases are TGCAGCCTCACTCGTGGCACTGAAGCTTTCTTT. Protein: CSLTRGTEAFF.

This clonotype was seen only a few times. The rearrangement joins TRBV12-3 or TRBV12-4 to TRBJ1-1; 8 nucleotides agree with TRBD1. V lost 3 bases and J lost 11; bases outside the gene matches: 8. The CDR3 is 13 amino acids. The CDR3 reads CASSLQGALSAFF. CDR3 bases: TGTGCCAGCAGTTTGCAGGGGGCTCTCTCGGCTTTCTTT.

This clonotype has ten or more counts. V and J are TRBV11-2 and TRBJ1-4; D perhaps matches TRBD1 (5 bases). Trimming cost V 4 bases and J 8 bases, with 17 bases left between them. This CDR3 comprises 15 residues. Germline CDR1 and CDR2: SGHAT and FQNNGV. The DNA for the CDR3 is TGTGCCAGCAGCTCCCGTCGGGGGAGGGAAGAAAAACTGTTTTTT. Translated, it gives CASSSRRGREEKLFF.

In this sample, this clonotype turned up many times. The chain carries TRBV20-1 and TRBJ2-3; the match to TRBD2 covers 16 bases. Trimming cost V 1 base and J 5 bases; bases outside gene matches: 12. Germline CDR1 DFQATT, CDR2 SNEGSKA (reference sequence). This CDR3 is built from 19 residues. CDR3 in DNA: TGCAGTGCTAGAGCTCCGGGACTAGCGGGAGGGCGAACAGGAGATACGCAGTATTTT. Translated: CSARAPGLAGGRTGDTQYF.

This clonotype was seen more than once but under ten times. This sequence joins TRBV5-1 and TRBJ2-1, with 8 bases fitting TRBD1. Germline V gene lookup returns CDR1 SGHRS and CDR2 YFSETQ. V was pared by 4 bases and J by 5 bases, with 14 bases of the junction left unmatched. The length of the CDR3 is 17 residues. This CDR3 reads CASSPRWREQGDNEQFF. CDR3 DNA: TGCGCCAGCAGCCCCCGGTGGCGGGAACAGGGGGACAATGAGCAGTTCTTC.

This clonotype was counted ten times or more. The gene calls are TRBV20-1 and TRBJ2-2; tentatively, D is TRBD1 (6 bases). Germline values: CDR1 DFQATT, CDR2 SNEGSKA (reference sequence). The CDR3 length is 13 residues. The germline V and J ends were trimmed by 1 base and 5 bases, with 8 bases remaining between them. CDR3: CSARARGTGELFF. The CDR3 nucleotides are TGCAGTGCTAGAGCCAGGGGAACCGGGGAGCTGTTTTTT.